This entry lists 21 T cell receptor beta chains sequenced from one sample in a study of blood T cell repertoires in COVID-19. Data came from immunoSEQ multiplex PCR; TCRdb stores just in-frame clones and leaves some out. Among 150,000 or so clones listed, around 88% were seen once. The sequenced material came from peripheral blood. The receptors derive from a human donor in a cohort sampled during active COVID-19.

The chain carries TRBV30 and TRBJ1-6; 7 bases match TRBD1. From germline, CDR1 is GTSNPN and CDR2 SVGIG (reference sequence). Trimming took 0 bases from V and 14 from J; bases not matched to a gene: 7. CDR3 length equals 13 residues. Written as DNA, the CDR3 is TGTGCCTGGAGTGTACACAGGGGAATGGCCCTCCACTTT. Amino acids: CAWSVHRGMALHF.

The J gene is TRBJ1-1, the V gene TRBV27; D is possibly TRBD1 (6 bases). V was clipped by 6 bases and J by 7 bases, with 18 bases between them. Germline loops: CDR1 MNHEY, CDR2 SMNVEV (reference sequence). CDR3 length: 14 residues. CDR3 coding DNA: TGTGCCAGCAGCCCCTTTCAGGGGAGTGATGAAGCTTTCTTT. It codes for CASSPFQGSDEAFF.

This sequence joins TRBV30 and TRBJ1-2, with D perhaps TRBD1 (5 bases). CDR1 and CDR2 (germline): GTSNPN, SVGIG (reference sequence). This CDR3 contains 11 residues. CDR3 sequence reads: CAWQGRDGYTF. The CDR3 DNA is TGTGCTTGGCAGGGAAGGGATGGCTACACCTTC.

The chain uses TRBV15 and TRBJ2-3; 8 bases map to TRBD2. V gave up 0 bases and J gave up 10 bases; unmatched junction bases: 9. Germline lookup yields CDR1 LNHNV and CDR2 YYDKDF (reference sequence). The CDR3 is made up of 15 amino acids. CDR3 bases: TGTGCCACCAGCAGAGATCGGGGGGGGTCATGGGCGCAGTATTTT. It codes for CATSRDRGGSWAQYF. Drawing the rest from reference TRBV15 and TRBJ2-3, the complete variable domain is DAMVIQNPRYQVTQFGKPVTLSCSQTLNHNVMYWYQQKSSQAPKLLFHYYDKDFNNEADTPDNFQSRRPNTSFCFLDIRSPGLGDTAMYLCATSRDRGGSWAQYFGPGTRLTVL.

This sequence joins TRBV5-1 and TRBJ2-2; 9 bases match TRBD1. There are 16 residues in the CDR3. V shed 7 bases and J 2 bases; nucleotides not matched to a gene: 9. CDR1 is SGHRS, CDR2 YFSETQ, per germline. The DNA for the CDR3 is TGCGCCAGCTCGCCCCGACAGGGGGTAAACACCGGGGAGCTGTTTTTT. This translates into CASSPRQGVNTGELFF.

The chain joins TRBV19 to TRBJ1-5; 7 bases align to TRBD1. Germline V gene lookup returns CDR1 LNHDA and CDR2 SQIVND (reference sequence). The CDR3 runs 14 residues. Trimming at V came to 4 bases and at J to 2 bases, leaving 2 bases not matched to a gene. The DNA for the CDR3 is TGTGCCAGTAGTAACACAGGGGGCAATCAGCCCCAGCATTTT. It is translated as CASSNTGGNQPQHF.

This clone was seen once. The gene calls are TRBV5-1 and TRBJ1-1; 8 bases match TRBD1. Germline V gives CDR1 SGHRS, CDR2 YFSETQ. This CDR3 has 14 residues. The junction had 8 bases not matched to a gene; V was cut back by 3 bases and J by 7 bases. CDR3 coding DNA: TGCGCCAGCAGCTGGAAAACGACAGGGGTTGAAGCTTTCTTT. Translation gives CASSWKTTGVEAFF. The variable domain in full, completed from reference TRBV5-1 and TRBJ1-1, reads KAGVTQTPRYLIKTRGQQVTLSCSPISGHRSVSWYQQTPGQGLQFLFEYFSETQRNKGNFPGRFSGRQFSNSRSEMNVSTLELGDSALYLCASSWKTTGVEAFFGQGTRLTVV.

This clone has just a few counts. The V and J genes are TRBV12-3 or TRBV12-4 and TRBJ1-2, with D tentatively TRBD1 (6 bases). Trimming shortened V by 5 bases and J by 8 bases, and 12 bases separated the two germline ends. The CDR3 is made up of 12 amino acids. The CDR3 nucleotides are TGTGCCAGCAGTGGGACATACCGGGGCTACACCTTC. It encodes CASSGTYRGYTF.

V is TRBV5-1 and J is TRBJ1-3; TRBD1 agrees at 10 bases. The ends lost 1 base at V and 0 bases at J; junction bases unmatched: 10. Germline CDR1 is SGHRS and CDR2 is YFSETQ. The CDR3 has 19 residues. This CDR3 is CASSLKFIGTGDSGNTIYF. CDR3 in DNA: TGCGCCAGCAGCTTGAAATTTATTGGGACAGGGGACTCTGGAAACACCATATATTTT.

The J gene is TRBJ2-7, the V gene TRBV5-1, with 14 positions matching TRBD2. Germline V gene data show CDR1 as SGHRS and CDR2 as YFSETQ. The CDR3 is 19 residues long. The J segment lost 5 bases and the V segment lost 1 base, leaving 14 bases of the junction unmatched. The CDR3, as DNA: TGCGCCAGCAGCTTGTGGTCATCGGGACTAGCGGGAGCCACCCACGAGCAGTACTTC. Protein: CASSLWSSGLAGATHEQYF.

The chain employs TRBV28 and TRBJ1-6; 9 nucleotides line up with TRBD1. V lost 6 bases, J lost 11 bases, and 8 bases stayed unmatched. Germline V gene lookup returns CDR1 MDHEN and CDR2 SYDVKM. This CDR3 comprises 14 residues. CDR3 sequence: CASRSGTGPPPLHF. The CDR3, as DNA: TGTGCCAGCAGGTCCGGGACAGGGCCCCCACCCCTCCACTTT. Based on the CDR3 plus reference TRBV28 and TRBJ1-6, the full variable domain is DVKVTQSSRYLVKRTGEKVFLECVQDMDHENMFWYRQDPGLGLRLIYFSYDVKMKEKGDIPEGYSVSREKKERFSLILESASTNQTSMYLCASRSGTGPPPLHFGNGTRLTVT.

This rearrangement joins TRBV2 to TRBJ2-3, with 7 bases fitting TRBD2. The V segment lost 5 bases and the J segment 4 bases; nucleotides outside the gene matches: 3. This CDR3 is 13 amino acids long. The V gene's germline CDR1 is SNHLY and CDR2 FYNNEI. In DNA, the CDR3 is TGTGCCAGCAGTCGGGAGGCCGCAGATACGCAGTATTTT. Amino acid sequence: CASSREAADTQYF.

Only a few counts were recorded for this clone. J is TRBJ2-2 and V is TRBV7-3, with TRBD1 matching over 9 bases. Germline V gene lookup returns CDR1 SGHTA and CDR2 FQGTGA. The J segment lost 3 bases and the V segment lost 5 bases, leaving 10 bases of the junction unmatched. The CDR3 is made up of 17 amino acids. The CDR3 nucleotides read TGTGCCAGCAGCACCCCGGGACAGGGAGTGGACACCGGGGAGCTGTTTTTT. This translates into CASSTPGQGVDTGELFF.

The CDR3 coding sequence is TGTGCCAGCAGCCATCCCCCCCGGACTAGCGGGATGGGGGCAGATACGCAGTATTTT. Its translation is CASSHPPRTSGMGADTQYF. This rearrangement joins TRBV7-2 to TRBJ2-3, with TRBD2 identical over 12 bases. This CDR3 has 19 residues. Germline trimming cut 5 bases from V and 4 bases from J; bases unmatched to any gene: 16. Germline CDR1 and CDR2: SGHTA and FQGNSA.

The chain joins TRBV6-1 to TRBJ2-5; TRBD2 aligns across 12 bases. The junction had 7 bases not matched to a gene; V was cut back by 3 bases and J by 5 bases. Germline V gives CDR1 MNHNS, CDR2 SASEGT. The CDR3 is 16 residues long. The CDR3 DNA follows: TGTGCCAGCAGTGAGTCTAGCGGGAGGGCCATGGAGACCCAGTACTTC. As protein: CASSESSGRAMETQYF.

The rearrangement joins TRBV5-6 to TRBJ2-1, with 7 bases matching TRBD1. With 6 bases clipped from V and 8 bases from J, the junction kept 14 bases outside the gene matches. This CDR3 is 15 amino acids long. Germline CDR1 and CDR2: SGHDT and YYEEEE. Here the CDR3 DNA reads TGTGCCAGCACGAGGGACAGCTTGGACTCGGATGAGCAGTTCTTC. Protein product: CASTRDSLDSDEQFF.

Written as DNA, the CDR3 is TGTGCCAGCAGCTTAAACAGGGGGAACACCATATATTTT. Translating gives CASSLNRGNTIYF. This chain uses TRBV11-3 with TRBJ1-3; 8 bases line up with TRBD1. The CDR3 runs to 13 residues. V dropped 2 bases and J dropped 7; count of bases not matched to a gene: 1. Per germline, CDR1 SGHNT and CDR2 YENEEA.

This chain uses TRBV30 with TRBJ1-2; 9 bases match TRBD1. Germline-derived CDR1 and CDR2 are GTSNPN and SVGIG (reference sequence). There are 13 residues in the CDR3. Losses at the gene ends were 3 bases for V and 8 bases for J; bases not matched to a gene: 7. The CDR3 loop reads CAWREQGARGYTF. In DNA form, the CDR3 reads TGTGCCTGGAGGGAACAGGGGGCGCGGGGCTACACCTTC.

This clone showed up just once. This chain's CDR3 is CASSLTGALAGGPRTGELFF. The DNA for the CDR3 is TGCGCCAGCAGCCTAACAGGGGCGCTAGCGGGAGGGCCTCGAACCGGGGAGCTGTTTTTT. The J gene is TRBJ2-2, the V gene TRBV5-1; the match to TRBD2 covers 12 bases. Germline V lookup: CDR1 SGHRS, CDR2 YFSETQ. CDR3 length: 20 residues. V gave up 4 bases and J gave up 5 bases; unmatched junction bases: 18.

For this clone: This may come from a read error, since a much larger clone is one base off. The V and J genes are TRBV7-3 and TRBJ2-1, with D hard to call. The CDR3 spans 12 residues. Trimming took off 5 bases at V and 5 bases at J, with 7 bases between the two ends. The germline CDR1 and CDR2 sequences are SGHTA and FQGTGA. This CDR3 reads CASSIADNEQFF. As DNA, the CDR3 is TGTGCCAGCAGCATAGCTGACAATGAGCAGTTCTTC.

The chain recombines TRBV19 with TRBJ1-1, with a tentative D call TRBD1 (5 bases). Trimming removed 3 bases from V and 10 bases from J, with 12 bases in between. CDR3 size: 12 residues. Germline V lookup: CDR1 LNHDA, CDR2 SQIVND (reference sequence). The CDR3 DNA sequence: TGTGCCAGTAGTATTGGGGGGGGAAGAGCTTTCTTT. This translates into CASSIGGGRAFF.